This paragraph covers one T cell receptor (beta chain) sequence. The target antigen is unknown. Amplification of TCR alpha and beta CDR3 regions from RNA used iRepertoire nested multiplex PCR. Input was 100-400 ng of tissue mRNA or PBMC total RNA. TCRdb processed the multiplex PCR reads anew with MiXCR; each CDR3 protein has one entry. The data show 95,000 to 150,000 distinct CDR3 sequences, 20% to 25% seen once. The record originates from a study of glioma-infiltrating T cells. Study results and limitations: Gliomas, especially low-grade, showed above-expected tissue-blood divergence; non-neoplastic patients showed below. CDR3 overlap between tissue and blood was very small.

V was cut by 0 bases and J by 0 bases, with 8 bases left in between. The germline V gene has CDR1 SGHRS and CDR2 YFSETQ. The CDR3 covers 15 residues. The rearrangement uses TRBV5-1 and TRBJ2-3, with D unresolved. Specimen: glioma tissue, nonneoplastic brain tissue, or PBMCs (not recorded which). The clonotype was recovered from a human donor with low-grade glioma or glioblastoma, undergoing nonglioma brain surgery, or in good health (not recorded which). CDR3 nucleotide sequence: TGCGCCAGCAGCTTGGTGGACCCGAGCACAGATACGCAGTATTTT. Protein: CASSLVDPSTDTQYF.